This paragraph reports one TCR beta chain. V lost 5 bases to trimming and J lost 6 bases; unmatched junction nucleotides: 12. CDR3 size: 15 residues. The germline CDR1 and CDR2 sequences are SQVTM and ANQGSEA. In the authors' workflow: Estimates of nucleated cell counts were drawn from the amplification of reference gene primers. Using immunoSEQ multiplex PCR, the repertoire was profiled, and TCRdb retains in-frame clones only, with some absent. V, J and clone size are taken as reported in that table, and D and trimming were inferred from the DNA itself. The sample gives roughly 340,000 clones, around 89% of which show up once; around 3% is in the top ten. The source of the sample is a study of blood T cell repertoires in COVID-19. Overall study context: Samples representing acute and convalescent COVID-19 were sourced from the United States, Italy and Spain. Sample material is recorded as cDNA or gDNA derived from T cells, B-cell-depleted T cells, or PBMCs.

The sequence was collected from a woman between 25 and 40 years old with COVID-19, enrolled during active disease. The sample comprised peripheral blood. The V call is TRBV29-1, the J call TRBJ2-2, with 7 positions matching TRBD1. This CDR3 reads CSVQIQGMVAGELFF. CDR3 nucleotide sequence: TGCAGCGTTCAAATACAGGGGATGGTGGCCGGGGAGCTGTTTTTT.